This is a list of T cell receptor beta chains from one sample in a study of T cell repertoires in aging, cancer and after chemotherapy. In TCRdb, the multiplex PCR reads were re-called with MiXCR into one record per CDR3 protein. The sample includes 880 or so distinct CDR3 sequences, 25% to 30% of them seen just once. Source material: blood. The receptors were sampled from a human donor with a blood cancer. The CDR3 runs from the conserved cysteine through the conserved F or W. Fields, in order: J gene, clone size, V gene, D gene, CDR3 DNA, CDR3 protein. D genes are given only for firm matches. Rows may omit the clone size; those that give it use once, few, many or a size class.

j_call: TRBJ2-7; clone_size: once; v_call: TRBV11-3; d_call: TRBD2; cdr3_nt: TGTGCCAGCACCATGACTAGCGCAATACAGGGATACGAGCAGTACTTC; cdr3_aa: CASTMTSAIQGYEQYF
j_call: TRBJ2-3; clone_size: medium-sized; v_call: TRBV27; d_call: TRBD2; cdr3_nt: TGTGCCAGCAGTTTATTTTCTAGCGGGAGTTTCACAGATACGCAGTATTTT; cdr3_aa: CASSLFSSGSFTDTQYF
j_call: TRBJ2-6; clone_size: medium-sized; v_call: TRBV6-4; d_call: .; cdr3_nt: TGTGCCAGCAGTGACGACAGCTCTGGGGCCAACGTCCTGACTTTC; cdr3_aa: CASSDDSSGANVLTF
j_call: TRBJ2-2; clone_size: few; v_call: TRBV10-3; d_call: .; cdr3_nt: TGTGCCATCAGTGAGTCGAGCCCAGGAACCGGGGAGCTGTTTTTT; cdr3_aa: CAISESSPGTGELFF
j_call: TRBJ2-2; clone_size: .; v_call: TRBV11-2; d_call: TRBD2; cdr3_nt: TGTGCCAGCAGCTTAGGGCGGGGGGCCGGGGAGCTGTTTTTT; cdr3_aa: CASSLGRGAGELFF
j_call: TRBJ1-2; clone_size: .; v_call: TRBV7-9; d_call: .; cdr3_nt: TGTGCCAGCAGCTACAGGGAGGATGGCTACACCTTC; cdr3_aa: CASSYREDGYTF
j_call: TRBJ2-3; clone_size: medium-sized; v_call: TRBV27; d_call: .; cdr3_nt: TGTGCCAGCAGTTTCCGGCTACCTAGCACAGATACGCAGTATTTT; cdr3_aa: CASSFRLPSTDTQYF
j_call: TRBJ2-2; clone_size: medium-sized; v_call: TRBV6-4; d_call: TRBD2; cdr3_nt: TGTGCCAGCAGTGAGCGGGAGGCCGGGGAGCTGTTTTTT; cdr3_aa: CASSEREAGELFF
j_call: TRBJ1-5; clone_size: .; v_call: TRBV27; d_call: .; cdr3_nt: TGTGCCAGCAGTTCGACAGGTTATCAGCCCCAGCATTTT; cdr3_aa: CASSSTGYQPQHF
j_call: TRBJ2-7; clone_size: .; v_call: TRBV12-3/TRBV12-4; d_call: TRBD2; cdr3_nt: TGTGCCAGCAGTGCATTGGGGAGGCTAGCGGGCTCCTACGAGCAGTACTTC; cdr3_aa: CASSALGRLAGSYEQYF
j_call: TRBJ1-1; clone_size: .; v_call: TRBV30; d_call: .; cdr3_nt: TGTGCCTGGAGTGTTGGGGGGGCTACTGAAGCTTTCTTT; cdr3_aa: CAWSVGGATEAFF
j_call: TRBJ2-1; clone_size: few; v_call: TRBV27; d_call: TRBD2; cdr3_nt: TGTGCCAGCAGTTTACTAGCGGGAGAGCGACTCTCCTACAATGAGCAGTTCTTC; cdr3_aa: CASSLLAGERLSYNEQFF
j_call: TRBJ2-2; clone_size: large; v_call: TRBV19; d_call: .; cdr3_nt: TGTGCCAGCAATTTTAAACAGGGTAGGGGGACCGGGGAGCTGTTTTTT; cdr3_aa: CASNFKQGRGTGELFF
j_call: TRBJ2-1; clone_size: .; v_call: TRBV7-9; d_call: .; cdr3_nt: TGTGCCAGCAGGAATATGGGAGGGGGTTCCTACAATGAGCAGTTCTTC; cdr3_aa: CASRNMGGGSYNEQFF
j_call: TRBJ2-2; clone_size: hyperexpanded; v_call: TRBV6-5; d_call: TRBD2; cdr3_nt: TGTGCCAGCAGTTACAGCCTAGCGGGAGGGCAGATCACCGGGGAGCTGTTTTTT; cdr3_aa: CASSYSLAGGQITGELFF
j_call: TRBJ2-7; clone_size: few; v_call: TRBV11-2; d_call: .; cdr3_nt: TGTGCCAGCAGCCTCGACGGATACTCCTACGAGCAGTACTTC; cdr3_aa: CASSLDGYSYEQYF
j_call: TRBJ2-3; clone_size: medium-sized; v_call: TRBV10-3; d_call: TRBD1; cdr3_nt: TGTGCCGTTGGGGGACAGGGGACGTTGGATACGCAGTATTTT; cdr3_aa: CAVGGQGTLDTQYF
j_call: TRBJ2-7; clone_size: .; v_call: TRBV5-1; d_call: TRBD2; cdr3_nt: TGCGCCAGCAGCTGGGGACTAGCGGGAGGGCCCTTCTTTAGCCACGAGCAGTACTTC; cdr3_aa: CASSWGLAGGPFFSHEQYF
j_call: TRBJ1-5; clone_size: medium-sized; v_call: TRBV29-1; d_call: .; cdr3_nt: TGCAGCGTTGAAGTAACCCAAGATCAGCCCCAGCATTTT; cdr3_aa: CSVEVTQDQPQHF
j_call: TRBJ1-4; clone_size: few; v_call: TRBV5-4; d_call: .; cdr3_nt: TGTGCCAGCAGCCCTCAGGGTACAAATGAAAAACTGTTTTTT; cdr3_aa: CASSPQGTNEKLFF
j_call: TRBJ2-3; clone_size: few; v_call: TRBV7-2; d_call: TRBD2; cdr3_nt: TGTGCCAGCAGCTTGGGACTAGCGGGAGATACGCAGTATTTT; cdr3_aa: CASSLGLAGDTQYF
j_call: TRBJ2-7; clone_size: few; v_call: TRBV15; d_call: .; cdr3_nt: TGTGCCACCAGCAGAGATATGGGGGTCTTCGGCATCGAGCAGTACTTC; cdr3_aa: CATSRDMGVFGIEQYF
j_call: TRBJ2-7; clone_size: few; v_call: TRBV5-5; d_call: .; cdr3_nt: TGTGCCAGCTCTAGGAGCGGCTTCTACGAGCAGTACTTC; cdr3_aa: CASSRSGFYEQYF
j_call: TRBJ2-3; clone_size: large; v_call: TRBV15; d_call: TRBD2; cdr3_nt: TGTGCCACCAGCAGAGAGACTAGCGCAAGCACAGATACGCAGTATTTT; cdr3_aa: CATSRETSASTDTQYF
j_call: TRBJ2-7; clone_size: .; v_call: TRBV7-6; d_call: TRBD1; cdr3_nt: TGTGCCAGCAGCTTAGCCAGGGGGCCCGACTACGAGCAGTACTTC; cdr3_aa: CASSLARGPDYEQYF
j_call: TRBJ2-7; clone_size: medium-sized; v_call: TRBV27; d_call: .; cdr3_nt: TGTGCCAGCAGTTTGGCCCAGTCCTACGAGCAGTACTTC; cdr3_aa: CASSLAQSYEQYF
j_call: TRBJ2-1; clone_size: medium-sized; v_call: TRBV27; d_call: TRBD2; cdr3_nt: TGTGCCAGCCTAGGACTAGCGGGAGAACGGGGTGAGCAGTTCTTC; cdr3_aa: CASLGLAGERGEQFF
j_call: TRBJ2-1; clone_size: .; v_call: TRBV7-9; d_call: .; cdr3_nt: TGTGCCAGCAGCTTGTTTTCAGCTTACGGGAATAAGCAGTTCTTC; cdr3_aa: CASSLFSAYGNKQFF
j_call: TRBJ2-3; clone_size: .; v_call: TRBV24-1; d_call: TRBD2; cdr3_nt: TGTGCCACCAGTGATTCTAGCGGGAGAACAGATACGCAGTATTTT; cdr3_aa: CATSDSSGRTDTQYF
j_call: TRBJ1-5; clone_size: .; v_call: TRBV5-6; d_call: .; cdr3_nt: TGTGCCAGCAGCCCAGGTATCAATCAGCCCCAGCATTTT; cdr3_aa: CASSPGINQPQHF
j_call: TRBJ2-2; clone_size: large; v_call: TRBV11-3; d_call: TRBD1; cdr3_nt: TGTGCCAGCAGCCCCTCGGGACAGGGAAGAACCGGGGAGCTGTTTTTT; cdr3_aa: CASSPSGQGRTGELFF
j_call: TRBJ1-5; clone_size: medium-sized; v_call: TRBV30; d_call: .; cdr3_nt: TGTGCCTGGAGTGTACCGGGACCTAGCAATCAGCCCCAGCATTTT; cdr3_aa: CAWSVPGPSNQPQHF
j_call: TRBJ2-5; clone_size: .; v_call: TRBV5-1; d_call: .; cdr3_nt: TGCGCCAGCAGCTTGACCCAGGGTGGTGGAGAGACCCAGTACTTC; cdr3_aa: CASSLTQGGGETQYF
j_call: TRBJ2-1; clone_size: few; v_call: TRBV20-1; d_call: .; cdr3_nt: TGCAGTGCTCCGGGGGCAGGGCGTGAGCAGTTCTTC; cdr3_aa: CSAPGAGREQFF
j_call: TRBJ2-7; clone_size: few; v_call: TRBV6-5; d_call: .; cdr3_nt: TGTGCCTCCATGCGAGGATTCGAGCAGTACTTC; cdr3_aa: CASMRGFEQYF
j_call: TRBJ2-7; clone_size: few; v_call: TRBV15; d_call: .; cdr3_nt: TGTGCCACCAGCAGAGACGCAGAGAACGAGCAGTACTTC; cdr3_aa: CATSRDAENEQYF
j_call: TRBJ1-1; clone_size: few; v_call: TRBV10-3; d_call: TRBD1; cdr3_nt: TGTGCCATCAGTGAGGGGACAGTCGCTTTCTTT; cdr3_aa: CAISEGTVAFF
j_call: TRBJ2-7; clone_size: medium-sized; v_call: TRBV19; d_call: TRBD1; cdr3_nt: TGTGCCAGCCCGGAGGACAGGGGGCAAATGTACGAGCAGTACTTC; cdr3_aa: CASPEDRGQMYEQYF
j_call: TRBJ1-4; clone_size: medium-sized; v_call: TRBV6-2/TRBV6-3; d_call: .; cdr3_nt: TGTGCCAGCAAGGACGGTCTTTACGAAAAACTGTTTTTT; cdr3_aa: CASKDGLYEKLFF
j_call: TRBJ1-2; clone_size: .; v_call: TRBV5-6; d_call: .; cdr3_nt: TGTGCCAGCAGCTTAATACGGGCCCCAAGCGAGGGCTACACCTTC; cdr3_aa: CASSLIRAPSEGYTF
j_call: TRBJ2-6; clone_size: once; v_call: TRBV7-9; d_call: TRBD1; cdr3_nt: TGTGCCAGCAGCATAGTACAGGGGACTGGGGCCAACGTCCTGACTTTC; cdr3_aa: CASSIVQGTGANVLTF
j_call: TRBJ2-3; clone_size: large; v_call: TRBV29-1; d_call: TRBD2; cdr3_nt: TGCAGCGAAAGCGGGAGAGGGGATACGCAGTATTTT; cdr3_aa: CSESGRGDTQYF
j_call: TRBJ2-1; clone_size: few; v_call: TRBV6-4; d_call: .; cdr3_nt: TGTGCCAGCAGTGACGTAATAGGCAGGGGATCGAATGAGCAGTTCTTC; cdr3_aa: CASSDVIGRGSNEQFF
j_call: TRBJ2-6; clone_size: large; v_call: TRBV11-3; d_call: .; cdr3_nt: TGTGCCAGCAGCCTCGGGACAACTGGGGCCAACGTCCTGACTTTC; cdr3_aa: CASSLGTTGANVLTF
j_call: TRBJ2-5; clone_size: .; v_call: TRBV20-1; d_call: TRBD2; cdr3_nt: TGCAGTGCTAGAGGGCAGCGGGGTTCGGAGACCCAGTACTTC; cdr3_aa: CSARGQRGSETQYF
j_call: TRBJ2-7; clone_size: few; v_call: TRBV27; d_call: .; cdr3_nt: TGTGCCAGCAGTTTTGGCAGAGTTGCCTACGAGCAGTACTTC; cdr3_aa: CASSFGRVAYEQYF
j_call: TRBJ2-5; clone_size: large; v_call: TRBV11-3; d_call: .; cdr3_nt: TGTGCCAGCAGCTTAGGGGGTTACTTGACCCAGTACTTC; cdr3_aa: CASSLGGYLTQYF
j_call: TRBJ2-7; clone_size: .; v_call: TRBV5-4; d_call: TRBD2; cdr3_nt: TGTGCTACCCACGGGGGGGCACGAGCCTACGAGCAGTACTTC; cdr3_aa: CATHGGARAYEQYF